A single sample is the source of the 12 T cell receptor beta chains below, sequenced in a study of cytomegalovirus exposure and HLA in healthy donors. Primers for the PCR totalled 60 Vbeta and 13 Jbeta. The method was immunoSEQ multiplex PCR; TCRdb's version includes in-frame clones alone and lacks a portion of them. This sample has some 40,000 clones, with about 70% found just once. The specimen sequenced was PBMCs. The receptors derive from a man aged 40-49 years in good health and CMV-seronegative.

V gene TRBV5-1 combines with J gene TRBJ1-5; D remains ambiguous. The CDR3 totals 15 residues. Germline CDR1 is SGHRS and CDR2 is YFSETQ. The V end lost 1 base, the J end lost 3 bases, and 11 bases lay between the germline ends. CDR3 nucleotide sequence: TGCGCCAGCAGCTTGACCTCAGGATTCAATCAGCCCCAGCATTTT. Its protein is CASSLTSGFNQPQHF.

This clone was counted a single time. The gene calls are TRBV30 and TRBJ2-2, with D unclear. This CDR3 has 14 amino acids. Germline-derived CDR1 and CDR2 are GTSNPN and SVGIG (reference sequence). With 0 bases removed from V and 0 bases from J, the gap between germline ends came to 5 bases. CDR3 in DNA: TGTGCCTGGAGTGTAAACACGAACACCGGGGAGCTGTTTTTT. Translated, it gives CAWSVNTNTGELFF.

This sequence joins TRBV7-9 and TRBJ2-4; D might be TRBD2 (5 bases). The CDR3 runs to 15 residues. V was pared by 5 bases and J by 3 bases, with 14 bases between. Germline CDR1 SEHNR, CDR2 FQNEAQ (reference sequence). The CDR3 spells CASSISEESKNIQYF. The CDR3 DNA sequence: TGTGCCAGCAGCATTAGCGAGGAGAGCAAAAACATTCAGTACTTC.

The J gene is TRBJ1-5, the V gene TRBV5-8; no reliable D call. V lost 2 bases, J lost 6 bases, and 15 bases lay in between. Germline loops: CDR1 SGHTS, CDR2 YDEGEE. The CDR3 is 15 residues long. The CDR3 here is CASSFLRGAGQPQHF. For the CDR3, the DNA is TGTGCCAGCAGCTTTTTACGAGGCGCGGGTCAGCCCCAGCATTTT.

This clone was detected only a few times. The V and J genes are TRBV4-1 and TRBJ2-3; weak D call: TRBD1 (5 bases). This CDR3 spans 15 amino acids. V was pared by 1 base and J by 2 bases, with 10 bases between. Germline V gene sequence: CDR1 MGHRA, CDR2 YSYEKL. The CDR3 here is CASSQVSGNTDTQYF. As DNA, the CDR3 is TGCGCCAGCAGCCAAGTGTCAGGGAACACAGATACGCAGTATTTT.

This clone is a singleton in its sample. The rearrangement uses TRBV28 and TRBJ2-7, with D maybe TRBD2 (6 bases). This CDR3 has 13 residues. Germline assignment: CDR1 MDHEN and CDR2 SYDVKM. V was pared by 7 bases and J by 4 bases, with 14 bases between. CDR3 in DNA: TGTGCCAGCATGGGGGGAGGTTGGTACGAGCAGTACTTC. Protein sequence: CASMGGGWYEQYF.

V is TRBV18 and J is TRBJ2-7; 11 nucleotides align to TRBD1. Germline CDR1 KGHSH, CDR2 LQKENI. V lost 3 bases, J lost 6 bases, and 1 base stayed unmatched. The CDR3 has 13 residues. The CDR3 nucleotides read TGTGCCAGCTCACCCGGGACAGGGGGCGAGCAGTACTTC. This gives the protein CASSPGTGGEQYF.

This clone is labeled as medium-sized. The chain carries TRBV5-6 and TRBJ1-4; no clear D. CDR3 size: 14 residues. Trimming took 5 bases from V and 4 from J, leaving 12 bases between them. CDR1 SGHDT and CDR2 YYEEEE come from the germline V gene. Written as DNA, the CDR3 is TGTGCCAGCAGGGGTGGGCTCCATAATGAAAAACTGTTTTTT. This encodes CASRGGLHNEKLFF.

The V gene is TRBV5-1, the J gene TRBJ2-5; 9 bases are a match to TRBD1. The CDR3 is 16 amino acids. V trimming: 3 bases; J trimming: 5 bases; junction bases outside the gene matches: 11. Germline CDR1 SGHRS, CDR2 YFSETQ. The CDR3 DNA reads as TGCGCCAGCAGCTCGGGACAGGGTTGGGATCGGGAGACCCAGTACTTC. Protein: CASSSGQGWDRETQYF.

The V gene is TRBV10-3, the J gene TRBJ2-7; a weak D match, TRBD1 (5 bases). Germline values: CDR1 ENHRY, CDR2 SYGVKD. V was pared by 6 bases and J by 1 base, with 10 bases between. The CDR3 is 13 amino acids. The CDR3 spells CAISAQVSYEQYF. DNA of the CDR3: TGTGCCATCAGCGCACAGGTGTCCTACGAGCAGTACTTC.

The CDR3 is CASSQESGGMGGELFF. CDR3 nucleotide sequence: TGTGCCAGCAGCCAAGAGAGCGGGGGGATGGGCGGGGAGCTGTTTTTT. The rearrangement links TRBV4-2 to TRBJ2-2, with 9 bases identical to TRBD2. V lost 0 bases and J lost 7; bases outside the gene matches: 6. The V gene's germline CDR1 is LGHNA and CDR2 YNFKEQ. This CDR3 has 16 amino acids.

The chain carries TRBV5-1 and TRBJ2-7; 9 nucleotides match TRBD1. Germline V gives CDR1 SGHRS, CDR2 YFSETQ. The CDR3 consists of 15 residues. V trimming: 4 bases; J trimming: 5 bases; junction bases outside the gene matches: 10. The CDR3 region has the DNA TGCGCCAGCAGCCTCGAAGGGACAGGGAGACACGAGCAGTACTTC. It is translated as CASSLEGTGRHEQYF.